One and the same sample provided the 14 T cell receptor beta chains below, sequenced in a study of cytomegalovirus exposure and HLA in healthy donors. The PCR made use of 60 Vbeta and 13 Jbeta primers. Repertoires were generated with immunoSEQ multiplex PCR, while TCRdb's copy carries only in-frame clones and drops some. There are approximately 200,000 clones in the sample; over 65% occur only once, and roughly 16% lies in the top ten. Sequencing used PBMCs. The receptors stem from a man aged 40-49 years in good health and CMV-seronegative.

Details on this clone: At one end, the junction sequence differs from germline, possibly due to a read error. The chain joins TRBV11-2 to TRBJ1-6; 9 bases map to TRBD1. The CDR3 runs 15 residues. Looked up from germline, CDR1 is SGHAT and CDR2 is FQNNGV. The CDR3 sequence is CASSLTDRGNAPLHF. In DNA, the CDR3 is TGTGCCAGCAGCTTAACGGACAGGGGTAATGCACCCCTCCACTTT.

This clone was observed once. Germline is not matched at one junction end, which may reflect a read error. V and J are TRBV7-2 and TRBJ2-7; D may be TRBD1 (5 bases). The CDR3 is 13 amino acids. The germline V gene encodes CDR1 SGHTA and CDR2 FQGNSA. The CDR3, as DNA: TGTGCCAGCAGTTTAGACAGAACCTACGAGCAGTACTTC. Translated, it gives CASSLDRTYEQYF.

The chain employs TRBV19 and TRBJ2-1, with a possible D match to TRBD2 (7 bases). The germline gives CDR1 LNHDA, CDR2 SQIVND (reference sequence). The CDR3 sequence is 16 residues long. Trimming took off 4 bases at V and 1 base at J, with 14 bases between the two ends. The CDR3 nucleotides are TGTGCCAGTAGTAGACGGGGGGCTGGATCCTACAATGAGCAGTTCTTC. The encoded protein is CASSRRGAGSYNEQFF.

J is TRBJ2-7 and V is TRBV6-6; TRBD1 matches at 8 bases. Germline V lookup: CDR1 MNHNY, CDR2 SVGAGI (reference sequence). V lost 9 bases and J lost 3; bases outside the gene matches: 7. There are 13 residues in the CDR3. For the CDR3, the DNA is TGTGCCAGTTATTCCGGACAGGGCTACGAGCAGTACTTC. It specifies CASYSGQGYEQYF.

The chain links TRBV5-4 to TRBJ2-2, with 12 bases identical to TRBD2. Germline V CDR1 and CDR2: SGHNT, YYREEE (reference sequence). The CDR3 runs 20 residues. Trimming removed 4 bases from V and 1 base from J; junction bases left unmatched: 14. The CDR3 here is CASSPSRLLAGGENTGELFF. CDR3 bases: TGTGCCAGCAGCCCCTCACGACTACTAGCGGGAGGTGAGAACACCGGGGAGCTGTTTTTT.

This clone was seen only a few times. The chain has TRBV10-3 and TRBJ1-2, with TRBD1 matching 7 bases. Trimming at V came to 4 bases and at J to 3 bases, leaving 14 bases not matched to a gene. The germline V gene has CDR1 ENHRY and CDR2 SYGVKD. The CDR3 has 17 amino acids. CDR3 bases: TGTGCCATCAGTGCTTCGACAGGGTCTGGATTCTACTATGGCTACACCTTC. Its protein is CAISASTGSGFYYGYTF.

The CDR3 DNA reads as TGTGCCAGCAGCGGAGGAGGGGATCAGCCCCAGCATTTT. This translates into CASSGGGDQPQHF. The chain combines TRBV6-6 with TRBJ1-5; a weak D match, TRBD1 (5 bases). This CDR3 has 13 residues. V was clipped by 6 bases and J by 5 bases, with 11 bases between them. The germline CDR1 and CDR2 sequences are MNHNY and SVGAGI (reference sequence).

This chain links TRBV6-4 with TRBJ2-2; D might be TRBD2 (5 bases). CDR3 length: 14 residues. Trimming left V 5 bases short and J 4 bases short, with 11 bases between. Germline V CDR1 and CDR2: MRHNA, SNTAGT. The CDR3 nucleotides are TGTGCCAGCAGTTTGGACCGGGGCACCGGGGAGCTGTTTTTT. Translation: CASSLDRGTGELFF.

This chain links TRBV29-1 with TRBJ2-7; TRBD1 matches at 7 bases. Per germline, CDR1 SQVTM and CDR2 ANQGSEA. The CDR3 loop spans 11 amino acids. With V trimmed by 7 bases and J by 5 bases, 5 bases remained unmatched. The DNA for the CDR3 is TGCAGCGGTACAGGGGCCAACGAGCAGTACTTC. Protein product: CSGTGANEQYF.

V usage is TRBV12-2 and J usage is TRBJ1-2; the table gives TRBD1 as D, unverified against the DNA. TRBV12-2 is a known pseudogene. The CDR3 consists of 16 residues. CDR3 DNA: TGTGCAAGTCTAGGGCCCTCCAGGACACACCTTTATGGCTACACCTTC. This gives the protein CASLGPSRTHLYGYTF.

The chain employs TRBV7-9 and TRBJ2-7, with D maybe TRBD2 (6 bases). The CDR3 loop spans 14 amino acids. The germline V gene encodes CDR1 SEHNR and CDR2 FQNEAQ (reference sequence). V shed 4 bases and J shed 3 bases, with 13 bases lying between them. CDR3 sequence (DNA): TGTGCCAGCAGCTCCCCCCCGGGGGTCTACGAGCAGTACTTC. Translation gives CASSSPPGVYEQYF.

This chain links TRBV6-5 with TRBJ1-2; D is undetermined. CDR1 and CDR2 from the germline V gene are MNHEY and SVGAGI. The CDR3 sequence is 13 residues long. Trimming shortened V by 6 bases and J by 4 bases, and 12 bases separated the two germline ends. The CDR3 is CASSLDKLYGYTF. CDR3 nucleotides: TGTGCCAGCAGCTTAGACAAACTCTATGGCTACACCTTC.

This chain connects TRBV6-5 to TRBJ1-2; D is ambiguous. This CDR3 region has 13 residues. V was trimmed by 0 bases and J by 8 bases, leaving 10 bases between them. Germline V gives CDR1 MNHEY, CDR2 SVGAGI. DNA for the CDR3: TGTGCCAGCAGTTACTCGATCTCTCGGGGCTACACCTTC. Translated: CASSYSISRGYTF.

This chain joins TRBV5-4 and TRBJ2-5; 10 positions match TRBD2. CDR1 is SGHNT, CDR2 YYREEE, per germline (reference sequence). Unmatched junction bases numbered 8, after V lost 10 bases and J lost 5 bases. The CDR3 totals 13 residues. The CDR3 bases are TGTGCCGGATCTAGCGGGAGTGGGGAGACCCAGTACTTC. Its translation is CAGSSGSGETQYF.